The T cell receptor beta chain described here comes from a study of blood T cell repertoires in COVID-19. For the study at large: Some COVID-19 samples were acute and others convalescent; all came from the United States, Italy and Spain.

Sequencing was performed with immunoSEQ multiplex PCR; in TCRdb, only in-frame clones are kept and a portion is missing. The table has approximately 300,000 clones, more than 90% seen once. Trimming pared 3 bases from V and 4 bases from J, leaving 13 bases between. This CDR3 contains 14 residues. Germline V gene lookup returns CDR1 MDHEN and CDR2 SYDVKM. This clone was detected only once. Enrolled through a virtual design, the participants were between about 18 and 89 years of age and came from about two dozen US areas. Participants' own reports of clinical history determined their cohort assignment. In Cohort 3, a recovered donor had either two negative PCRs, clearance, or symptom resolution.

The clonotype originates from a woman aged 25 to 45 who had recovered from COVID-19. This chain joins TRBV28 and TRBJ2-7; D unresolved. The sequenced sample was PBMCs or T cells enriched from blood (not recorded which). The chain's CDR3 is CASSFSGSEYEQYF. The DNA of the CDR3 is TGTGCCAGCAGTTTTTCCGGATCGGAGTACGAGCAGTACTTC.